The 27 T cell receptor beta chains presented below share a single source sample, sequenced in a study of T-cell reconstitution after alpha-beta-depleted transplantation in children. For TCRbeta, the library was prepared with unique molecular identifiers. Each CDR3 protein is one row after TCRdb ran MiXCR on the PCR reads. The table lists about 500,000 distinct CDR3 sequences, around a third of them singletons. Source: PBMCs from the stem cell graft donor, taken from the stem cell graft. The receptors were gathered from a human donor who donated a stem cell graft to a child with aplastic anemia.

This clonotype was detected only a few times. The chain couples TRBV11-2 to TRBJ2-7; D gene uncertain. This CDR3 comprises 15 residues. Germline loops: CDR1 SGHAT, CDR2 FQNNGV. V was trimmed by 5 bases and J by 3 bases, leaving 17 bases between them. CDR3 residues: CASSPIRTKNYEQYF. The CDR3 DNA reads TGTGCCAGCAGCCCCATCAGGACGAAGAACTACGAGCAGTACTTC. The entire variable domain, with the rest obtained from reference TRBV11-2 and TRBJ2-7, is as follows: EAGVAQSPRYKIIEKRQSVAFWCNPISGHATLYWYQQILGQGPKLLIQFQNNGVVDDSQLPKDRFSAERLKGVDSTLKIQPAKLEDSAVYLCASSPIRTKNYEQYFGPGTRLTVT.

This clonotype came up once. The chain recombines TRBV7-6 with TRBJ1-6; D gene uncertain. Trimming pared 5 bases from V and 7 bases from J, leaving 18 bases between. This CDR3 spans 16 amino acids. Germline CDR1 SGHVS, CDR2 FNYEAQ. The CDR3 reads CASSPSLGNSNSPLHF. As DNA, the CDR3 is TGTGCCAGCAGCCCGAGTCTAGGGAACTCGAATTCACCCCTCCACTTT.

This clonotype has ten or more counts. This chain links TRBV12-3 or TRBV12-4 with TRBJ2-1; D remains ambiguous. Trimming shortened V by 1 base and J by 0 bases, and 7 bases separated the two germline ends. The CDR3 has 15 residues. The DNA for the CDR3 is TGTGCCAGCAGTTTAGGGCCGAGCTCCTACAATGAGCAGTTCTTC. As protein: CASSLGPSSYNEQFF.

This sequence joins TRBV5-1 and TRBJ1-2, with a weak D call TRBD1 (5 bases). The CDR3 totals 15 residues. CDR1 is SGHRS and CDR2 is YFSETQ in the germline V gene. Deletions cut 1 base from V and 3 bases from J, with 13 bases between. The CDR3 loop is CASSLWIGHHYGYTF. CDR3 nucleotide sequence: TGCGCCAGCAGCTTGTGGATAGGACACCACTATGGCTACACCTTC.

J is TRBJ2-2 and V is TRBV29-1; D remains unclear. The CDR3 length is 13 residues. Looked up from germline, CDR1 is SQVTM and CDR2 is ANQGSEA. The V and J ends lost 4 bases and 0 bases respectively, with 6 bases between them. CDR3 in DNA: TGCAGCGTTGCTACACCGAACACCGGGGAGCTGTTTTTT. Its protein is CSVATPNTGELFF.

This clonotype showed up just a few times. At one end the junction does not follow the germline gene, possibly because of a read error. The V gene is TRBV5-3, the J gene TRBJ2-2; 9 bases are shared with TRBD1. TRBV5-3 is placed among ORFs of uncertain function. The CDR3 sequence is 17 residues long. The CDR3 sequence is CASSSIMGQGNTGELFF. The CDR3 DNA sequence: TGTGCCAGCAGCTCAATCATGGGACAGGGGAACACCGGGGAGCTGTTTTTT.

J is TRBJ2-1 and V is TRBV29-1, with D perhaps matching TRBD1 (6 bases). Germline lookup yields CDR1 SQVTM and CDR2 ANQGSEA. Trimming shortened V by 3 bases and J by 0 bases, and 12 bases separated the two germline ends. The CDR3 totals 15 residues. CDR3 region: CSVDDRRSSYNEQFF. The CDR3 DNA sequence: TGCAGCGTTGATGACAGGCGAAGCTCCTACAATGAGCAGTTCTTC.

The chain is built from TRBV28 and TRBJ2-2; 10 bases map to TRBD1. The CDR3 runs 15 residues. After removal of 6 bases from V and 5 bases from J, the junction contained 6 bases not matched to a gene. CDR1 and CDR2 from the germline V gene are MDHEN and SYDVKM. CDR3 coding DNA: TGTGCCAGCAGAACTGGGACAGGGGAAACCGGGGAGCTGTTTTTT. Amino acid sequence: CASRTGTGETGELFF. The full variable domain, rest sourced from reference TRBV28 and TRBJ2-2, is DVKVTQSSRYLVKRTGEKVFLECVQDMDHENMFWYRQDPGLGLRLIYFSYDVKMKEKGDIPEGYSVSREKKERFSLILESASTNQTSMYLCASRTGTGETGELFFGEGSRLTVL.

The chain carries TRBV7-6 and TRBJ2-7; 11 nucleotides agree with TRBD2. The CDR3 has 15 amino acids. Germline assignment: CDR1 SGHVS and CDR2 FNYEAQ. V shed 1 base, J shed 7 bases, and the junction held 6 bases outside the gene matches. DNA of the CDR3: TGTGCCAGCAGCTTAGATAGCGGGAGGGCCTGGGAGCAGTACTTC. It yields the protein CASSLDSGRAWEQYF.

This chain joins TRBV2 and TRBJ2-5, with a possible D match to TRBD1 (6 bases). CDR1 and CDR2 from the germline V gene are SNHLY and FYNNEI. The V end lost 4 bases, the J end lost 4 bases, and 13 bases lay between the germline ends. The CDR3 covers 14 residues. This chain's CDR3 is CASSAQGQRETQYF. DNA for the CDR3: TGTGCCAGCAGTGCGCAGGGGCAGAGAGAGACCCAGTACTTC.

This clonotype has more than one count but fewer than ten. J is TRBJ2-2 and V is TRBV30; 8 bases fit TRBD2. Trimming removed 4 bases from V and 0 bases from J; junction bases left unmatched: 4. In germline, CDR1 is GTSNPN, CDR2 SVGIG (reference sequence). The CDR3 runs to 15 residues. CDR3 sequence (DNA): TGTGCCTGGAAAACGGGAGGGGCGAACACCGGGGAGCTGTTTTTT. This encodes CAWKTGGANTGELFF.

This chain links TRBV12-3 or TRBV12-4 with TRBJ1-6, with 7 bases matching TRBD1. The CDR3 is 17 residues long. The V and J ends lost 6 bases and 6 bases, in that order; junction bases with no gene match: 14. CDR3 sequence reads: CASSLVPPGTANSPLHF. CDR3 nucleotide sequence: TGTGCCAGCAGCCTCGTCCCCCCCGGGACAGCTAATTCACCCCTCCACTTT.

This chain joins TRBV6-5 and TRBJ2-7; weak D call: TRBD1 (6 bases). The V end lost 2 bases, the J end lost 3 bases, and 11 bases lay between the germline ends. CDR3 length: 14 residues. Per the germline V gene, CDR1 is MNHEY and CDR2 is SVGAGI. CDR3 sequence (DNA): TGTGCCAGCAGTTACCAGGGGCCCCACTACGAGCAGTACTTC. Translation: CASSYQGPHYEQYF.

The chain employs TRBV10-3 and TRBJ2-2; no clear D. This CDR3 is built from 14 residues. Germline CDR1 ENHRY, CDR2 SYGVKD. V lost 3 bases and J lost 6, with 11 bases in between. In nucleotides, the CDR3 is TGTGCCATCAGTGAATGGCCGGTCGCCGGGGAGCTGTTTTTT. Encoded protein: CAISEWPVAGELFF.

The chain employs TRBV12-3 or TRBV12-4 and TRBJ1-5; D remains ambiguous. Trimming pared 6 bases from V and 5 bases from J, leaving 17 bases between. This CDR3 is built from 15 residues. This CDR3 is CASREGRRLHQPQHF. CDR3 nucleotide sequence: TGTGCCAGCAGGGAGGGTCGACGTTTGCATCAGCCCCAGCATTTT.

The V gene is TRBV18, the J gene TRBJ2-5; D not certain. The CDR3 covers 13 residues. Germline CDR1 and CDR2: KGHSH and LQKENI. Trimming shortened V by 8 bases and J by 1 base, and 11 bases separated the two germline ends. This CDR3 is CASMGKLQETQYF. CDR3 nucleotide sequence: TGTGCCAGCATGGGGAAGCTCCAAGAGACCCAGTACTTC.

The CDR3 region has the DNA TGTGCCAGCAGCTTTACAGGGGGCACTGGAAACACCATATATTTT. Its translation is CASSFTGGTGNTIYF. The V gene is TRBV7-6, the J gene TRBJ1-3; TRBD1 agrees at 9 bases. Germline assignment: CDR1 SGHVS and CDR2 FNYEAQ. J gave up 2 bases and V 3 bases, and 2 bases lay outside the gene matches. The CDR3 runs 15 residues.

The rearrangement links TRBV5-1 to TRBJ2-3; D not certain. The V end was cut by 3 bases, the J end by 4 bases, with 15 bases between. The CDR3 is 15 residues long. Germline CDR1 SGHRS, CDR2 YFSETQ. CDR3 in DNA: TGCGCCAGCAGCTCCCCCTCCAGCGATTCAGATACGCAGTATTTT. This sequence encodes CASSSPSSDSDTQYF.

V and J are TRBV20-1 and TRBJ2-3, with D perhaps assigned TRBD1 or TRBD2 (6 bases each). V lost 0 bases and J lost 0, with 13 bases in between. The V gene's germline CDR1 is DFQATT and CDR2 SNEGSKA (reference sequence). The CDR3 sequence is 16 residues long. CDR3 protein: CSARDRGASSTDTQYF. The CDR3 DNA follows: TGCAGTGCTAGAGATAGGGGGGCATCTAGCACAGATACGCAGTATTTT.

The chain joins TRBV30 to TRBJ2-3, with TRBD1 identical over 7 bases. CDR1 is GTSNPN and CDR2 is SVGIG in the germline V gene (reference sequence). V was pared by 8 bases and J by 1 base, with 9 bases of the junction left unmatched. The CDR3 runs 14 residues. Written as DNA, the CDR3 is TGTGCCCGGACGAGGGGGCGCGGCACAGATACGCAGTATTTT. Amino acid sequence: CARTRGRGTDTQYF.

The chain recombines TRBV7-8 with TRBJ2-1; 7 nucleotides align to TRBD2. Looked up from germline, CDR1 is SGHVS and CDR2 is FQNEAQ. The CDR3 consists of 17 residues. V was pared by 5 bases and J by 5 bases, with 15 bases of the junction left unmatched. The CDR3 sequence is CASSPRSLGEGHNEQFF. As DNA, the CDR3 is TGTGCCAGCAGCCCGAGGAGTTTGGGGGAGGGTCACAATGAGCAGTTCTTC.

This clonotype occurred many times. The genes are TRBV6-5 and TRBJ2-4, with a weak D call TRBD2 (6 bases). Trimming left V 6 bases short and J 3 bases short, with 9 bases between. This CDR3 region has 13 residues. CDR1 and CDR2 from the germline V gene are MNHEY and SVGAGI. CDR3 sequence: CASRQEGKNIQYF. CDR3 DNA: TGTGCCAGCAGACAGGAGGGCAAAAACATTCAGTACTTC.

This clonotype has a handful of counts. The chain has TRBV19 and TRBJ1-5; 8 bases map to TRBD1. V lost 10 bases, J lost 7 bases, and 6 bases stayed unmatched. The CDR3 is 12 residues long. Germline values: CDR1 LNHDA, CDR2 SQIVND (reference sequence). The CDR3 DNA follows: TGTGCCACCAGGACAGGGCGCCAGCCCCAGCATTTT. Amino acid sequence: CATRTGRQPQHF.

This clonotype has only one observation. The genes are TRBV9 and TRBJ2-3; D gene uncertain. The length of the CDR3 is 14 residues. CDR1 is SGDLS and CDR2 is YYNGEE in the germline V gene. V lost 1 base, J lost 5 bases, and 11 bases lay in between. CDR3 amino acids: CASSVLFSKDTQYF. CDR3 sequence (DNA): TGTGCCAGCAGCGTATTATTCTCTAAAGATACGCAGTATTTT.

The table lists this clonotype with a few counts. The chain carries TRBV5-5 and TRBJ1-1; D gene unclear. Germline assignment: CDR1 SGHKS and CDR2 YYEKEE (reference sequence). CDR3 length: 14 amino acids. V was clipped by 0 bases and J by 3 bases, with 9 bases between them. This CDR3 reads CASSLVWEYTEAFF. CDR3 coding DNA: TGTGCCAGCAGCTTGGTGTGGGAATACACTGAAGCTTTCTTT.

This clonotype was seen a single time. The gene calls are TRBV19 and TRBJ1-5; D remains ambiguous. Germline loops: CDR1 LNHDA, CDR2 SQIVND (reference sequence). CDR3 length: 16 amino acids. V shed 6 bases and J shed 0 bases, with 15 bases lying between them. Here the CDR3 reads CASRGTAALSNQPQHF. CDR3 sequence (DNA): TGTGCCAGTAGGGGTACGGCAGCACTTAGCAATCAGCCCCAGCATTTT.

This sequence joins TRBV12-3 or TRBV12-4 and TRBJ1-5; D is unresolved. The CDR3 runs 15 residues. With 1 base removed from V and 7 bases from J, the gap between germline ends came to 14 bases. The CDR3 sequence is CASSLGSGESQPQHF. CDR3 DNA: TGTGCCAGCAGTTTAGGATCCGGGGAATCACAGCCCCAGCATTTT.